A selection of T cell receptor beta chains follows, all from one sample in a study of early stage breast cancer tumors. Sequencing was performed with immunoSEQ multiplex PCR; in TCRdb, only in-frame clones are kept and a portion is missing. Of 69,000 or so clones in the sample, around 80% were seen once. Source material: blood. Source of these receptors: a person in their forties with breast cancer. CDR3s include the opening cysteine and the closing phenylalanine or tryptophan. A D gene is named only where the DNA matches it firmly. Size tells how often a clone was seen (once, few, many) or the class of an expanded clone, and some rows leave it out.

v_gene	abundance	j_gene	d_gene	CDR3nt	CDR3aa
TRBV5-4	once	TRBJ2-3	-	TGTGCCAGCAGCTTTTCGGGGGGCCCAGATACGCAGTATTTT	CASSFSGGPDTQYF
TRBV11-2	-	TRBJ2-5	TRBD2	TGTGCCAGCAGCTTAGGGCCAGCGGGAGAAGAGACCCAGTACTTC	CASSLGPAGEETQYF
TRBV9	-	TRBJ2-3	-	TGTGCCAGCAGCCCCCCGAGGGCAGATACGCAGTATTTT	CASSPPRADTQYF
TRBV6-6	-	TRBJ2-7	-	TGTGCCAGCAGTTACTCACAGGGTCGAAACGACGAGCAGTACTTC	CASSYSQGRNDEQYF
TRBV7-9	-	TRBJ1-3	TRBD1	TGTGCCAGCAGCCCTACACCGGGACAGCCTAACTCTGGAAACACCATATATTTT	CASSPTPGQPNSGNTIYF
TRBV2	-	TRBJ2-2	TRBD1	TGTGCCAGCACCCGGGACAGGAACACCGGGGAGCTGTTTTTT	CASTRDRNTGELFF
TRBV9	-	TRBJ2-3	-	TGTGCCAGCAGCGTAGGGTACACAGATACGCAGTATTTT	CASSVGYTDTQYF
TRBV27	-	TRBJ2-7	TRBD2	TGTGCCAGCAGTTTCACTTCCTCGGGAGGGCGCGAGCAGTACTTC	CASSFTSSGGREQYF
TRBV7-2	-	TRBJ1-4	-	TGTGCCAGCAGCTTAGTATGGTCAACTAATGAAAAACTGTTTTTT	CASSLVWSTNEKLFF
TRBV18	-	TRBJ2-7	TRBD1	TGTGCCAGCTCACCAGGATACGGACAGGTCGTTTACGAGCAGTACTTC	CASSPGYGQVVYEQYF
TRBV7-9	-	TRBJ2-1	TRBD2	TGTGCCAGCAGCTTGGGCCTAGCGGAACACAATGAGCAGTTCTTC	CASSLGLAEHNEQFF
TRBV7-9	-	TRBJ1-2	-	TGTGCCAGCAGCTTTTCCGAGGGGTATGGCTACACCTTC	CASSFSEGYGYTF
TRBV30	-	TRBJ2-3	TRBD2	TGTGCCTGGAGTTTTGGGACTAGTTCAGATACGCAGTATTTT	CAWSFGTSSDTQYF
TRBV27	-	TRBJ2-2	-	TGTGCCAGCAGTGGCGACACCGGGGAGCTGTTTTTT	CASSGDTGELFF
TRBV20-1	-	TRBJ1-2	-	TGCAAGACAGGAACGGTTGGCTACACCTTC	CKTGTVGYTF
TRBV29-1	-	TRBJ2-5	TRBD1	TGCAGCGTAGAGCATGGACAGGGCCAAGAGACCCAGTACTTC	CSVEHGQGQETQYF
TRBV19	-	TRBJ2-1	TRBD1	TGTGCCAGTAGCCTCAGGGGGCCCTACAATGAGCAGTTCTTC	CASSLRGPYNEQFF
TRBV29-1	-	TRBJ1-1	-	TGCAGCGTTCGAGAAGGGTCGAACACTGAAGCTTTCTTT	CSVREGSNTEAFF
TRBV5-6	-	TRBJ2-1	TRBD2	TGTGCCAGCAGCTTTCCTAGCGGGAGAAGAAATGAGCAGTTCTTC	CASSFPSGRRNEQFF
TRBV6-1	-	TRBJ2-7	-	TGTGCCAGCAGTACCCGGGGGTATAATGACGAGCAGTACTTC	CASSTRGYNDEQYF
TRBV7-9	-	TRBJ2-7	TRBD1	TGTGCCAGCAGCTTAGAGCAGGGGGCGAGGGAGCAGTACTTC	CASSLEQGAREQYF
TRBV15	-	TRBJ2-7	TRBD1	TGTGCCACCAGCAGAGTCGAGACAGGGTCCTACGAGCAGTACTTC	CATSRVETGSYEQYF
TRBV10-2	-	TRBJ2-7	TRBD2	TGCGCCACCAGTAGGGGTGGTAGCGGGATAGAGCAGTACTTC	CATSRGGSGIEQYF
TRBV6-1	-	TRBJ2-1	TRBD1	TGTGCCAGCAGACCCGCCGGGACAGCCTACAATGAGCAGTTCTTC	CASRPAGTAYNEQFF
TRBV18	-	TRBJ2-7	-	TGTGCCAGCTCACGACAGAACTACGAGCAGTACTTC	CASSRQNYEQYF
TRBV7-9	-	TRBJ2-2	TRBD2	TGTGCCAGCAGCTTGGGACTAGTTGATACCGGGGAGCTGTTTTTT	CASSLGLVDTGELFF
TRBV4-2	-	TRBJ2-1	TRBD2	TGTGCCAGCAGCCAAGCTCGTCAGCGGCGGGGTCGGGAGGGGTCCTACAATGAGCAGTTCTTC	CASSQARQRRGREGSYNEQFF
TRBV7-2	-	TRBJ2-7	TRBD2	TGTGCCAGCAGCTTTTCTGTAGCGGGAAGCTCCTACGAGCAGTACTTC	CASSFSVAGSSYEQYF
TRBV5-6	once	TRBJ2-7	-	TGTGCCAGCAGCAATGGACTTTTAATCCGGACCTACGAGCAGTACTTC	CASSNGLLIRTYEQYF
TRBV18	-	TRBJ2-3	-	TGTGCCAGCTCCCTGGGACATGTGGCAGATACGCAGTATTTT	CASSLGHVADTQYF
TRBV18	-	TRBJ1-1	-	TGTGCCAGCTCACCAAAAGGGATGAACACTGAAGCTTTCTTT	CASSPKGMNTEAFF
TRBV5-6	-	TRBJ2-5	-	TGTGCCAGCAGCGAGGACTTCAAAGAGACCCAGTACTTC	CASSEDFKETQYF
TRBV5-1	-	TRBJ2-5	-	TGCGCCAGCAGCAAGACGGCGCAGGAGACCCAGTACTTC	CASSKTAQETQYF
TRBV5-5	-	TRBJ2-7	TRBD1	TGTGCCAGCAGCTTGGAACTGGTAGGGACAGGCGCGCTCGAGCAGTACTTC	CASSLELVGTGALEQYF
TRBV27	-	TRBJ2-7	-	TGTGCTAAGACTCGGACGGATTTCTACGAGCAGTACTTC	CAKTRTDFYEQYF
TRBV9	-	TRBJ2-5	-	TGTGCCAGCAGCGTAAGTGGAGAACAAGAGACCCAGTACTTC	CASSVSGEQETQYF
TRBV6-1	few	TRBJ1-2	-	TGTGCCAGCAGTGAAGCAGGAGACGCTGGCTACACCTTC	CASSEAGDAGYTF
TRBV9	-	TRBJ2-7	TRBD1	TGTGCCAGCAGCGCACAGGGGGGTGAGACCTACGAGCAGTACTTC	CASSAQGGETYEQYF
TRBV4-1	few	TRBJ2-7	TRBD1	TGCGCCAGCAGCCAAGAGGAGACAGGGCCCTACGAGCAGTACTTC	CASSQEETGPYEQYF
TRBV28	-	TRBJ2-7	TRBD1	TGTGCCAGCAGTTGGGGGACAGGGTCTTACGAGCAGTACTTC	CASSWGTGSYEQYF
TRBV13	once	TRBJ2-3	TRBD1	TGTGCCAGCAGCTCTCGGGACAGAGACACAGATACGCAGTATTTT	CASSSRDRDTDTQYF
TRBV27	-	TRBJ2-1	TRBD1	TGTGCCAGCAGTTTAAACGTTGGCTACGGTGGGACAGGGGACTACAATGAGCAGTTCTTC	CASSLNVGYGGTGDYNEQFF
TRBV4-2	once	TRBJ2-1	-	TGTGCCAGCAGCCAGGCCTCAACTAGCTCCGATGAGCAGTTCTTC	CASSQASTSSDEQFF
TRBV6-1	few	TRBJ1-2	-	TGTGCCAGCAGCCGCACGGACAACTATGGCTACACCTTC	CASSRTDNYGYTF
TRBV13	-	TRBJ2-7	TRBD2	TGTGCCAGCAGCCCGGGACTAGCGGGAGTCGGCCGGGGAGAGCAGTACTTC	CASSPGLAGVGRGEQYF
TRBV5-1	-	TRBJ2-7	TRBD2	TGCGCCAGCAGCCCTAGCCTAGCGGGAGGGCCGGGGGAGCAGTACTTC	CASSPSLAGGPGEQYF
TRBV19	-	TRBJ1-3	-	TGTGCCAGTAGTATAGCTGGGACACCGTTTGTTGGAAACACCATATATTTT	CASSIAGTPFVGNTIYF
TRBV7-3	-	TRBJ2-7	TRBD2	TGTGCCAGCAGCCTCTGGACTAGCGGGAGGAACCCCTACGAGCAGTACTTC	CASSLWTSGRNPYEQYF
TRBV7-8	-	TRBJ2-7	-	TGTGCCAGCAGCACCAGCCGGGGCGAGCAGTACTTC	CASSTSRGEQYF
TRBV9	-	TRBJ1-1	-	TGTGCCAGCAGCGTAGGGGGGAGGAGCACTGAAGCTTTCTTT	CASSVGGRSTEAFF
TRBV19	-	TRBJ2-7	TRBD1	TGTGCCAGTTCACCCGGGGACAGGCGCGAGCAGTACTTC	CASSPGDRREQYF
TRBV27	few	TRBJ1-2	-	TGTGCCAGCAGTCCAACAACCACAGGAAACTATGGCTACACCTTC	CASSPTTTGNYGYTF